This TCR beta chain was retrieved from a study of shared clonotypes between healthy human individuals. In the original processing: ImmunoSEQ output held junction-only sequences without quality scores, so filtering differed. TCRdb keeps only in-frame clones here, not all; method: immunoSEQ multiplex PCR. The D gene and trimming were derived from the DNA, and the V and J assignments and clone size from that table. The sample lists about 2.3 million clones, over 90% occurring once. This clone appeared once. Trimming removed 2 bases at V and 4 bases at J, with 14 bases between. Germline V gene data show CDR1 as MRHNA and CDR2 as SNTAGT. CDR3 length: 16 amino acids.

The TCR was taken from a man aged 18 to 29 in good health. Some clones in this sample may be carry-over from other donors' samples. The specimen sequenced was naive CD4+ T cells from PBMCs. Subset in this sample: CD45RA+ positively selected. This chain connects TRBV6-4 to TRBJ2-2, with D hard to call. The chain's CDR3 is CASSDSRASGTGELFF. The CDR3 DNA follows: TGTGCCAGCAGTGACAGTAGGGCCTCAGGCACCGGGGAGCTGTTTTTT.